One T cell receptor (beta chain) is described in this entry. The antigen is undetermined. Enrollment shut out patients with autoimmune disease history or systemic immunosuppression. Produced via immunoSEQ multiplex PCR; TCRdb's table is partial and in-frame only. The sample has around 58,000 clones, approximately 87% seen once. This specimen belongs to a study of OX40 agonist ivuxolimab in advanced cancers. Overall study: Of the patients, three showed partial responses, one with hepatocellular carcinoma and two with cutaneous melanoma. Overall study findings and caveats: Among the lowest peripheral clonal expansion occurred in 0.1-3.0 mg/kg partial responders.

The sequences come from CD4+ or CD8+ T cells sorted from blood, collected in a trial of the OX40 agonist ivuxolimab. This receptor was taken from an adult with an advanced solid tumor such as melanoma, head and neck, liver or kidney cancer.

This CDR3 is CASSLSREDEQYF. The CDR3 bases are TGTGCCAGCAGCTTAAGCAGGGAGGACGAGCAGTACTTC. The V gene is TRBV7-3, the J gene TRBJ2-7; a weak D match, TRBD2 (6 bases). With 1 base removed from V and 5 bases from J, the gap between germline ends came to 9 bases. Germline CDR1 SGHTA, CDR2 FQGTGA. The CDR3 runs 13 residues.